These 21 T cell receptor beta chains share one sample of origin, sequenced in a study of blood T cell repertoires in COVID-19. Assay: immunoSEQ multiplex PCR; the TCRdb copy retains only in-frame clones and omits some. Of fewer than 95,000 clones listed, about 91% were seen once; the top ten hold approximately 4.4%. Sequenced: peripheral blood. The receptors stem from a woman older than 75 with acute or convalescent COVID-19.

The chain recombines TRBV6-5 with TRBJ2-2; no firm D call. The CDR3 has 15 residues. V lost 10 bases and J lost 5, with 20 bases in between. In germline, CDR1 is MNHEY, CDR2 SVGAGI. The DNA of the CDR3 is TGTGCCACCATCCACCCTGCCTTACGGACCGGGGAGCTGTTTTTT. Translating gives CATIHPALRTGELFF.

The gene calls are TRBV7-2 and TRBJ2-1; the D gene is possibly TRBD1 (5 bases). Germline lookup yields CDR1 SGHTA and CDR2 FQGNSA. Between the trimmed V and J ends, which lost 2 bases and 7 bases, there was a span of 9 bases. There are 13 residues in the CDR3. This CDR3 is CASSLLRVNEQFF. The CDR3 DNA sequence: TGTGCCAGCAGCTTACTCAGGGTTAATGAGCAGTTCTTC.

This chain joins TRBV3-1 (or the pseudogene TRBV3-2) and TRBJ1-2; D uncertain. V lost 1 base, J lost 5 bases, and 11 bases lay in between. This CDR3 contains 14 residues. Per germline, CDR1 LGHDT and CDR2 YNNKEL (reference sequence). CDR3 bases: TGTGCCAGCAGCCAAGTAGCCTCTCGATATGGCTACACCTTC. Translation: CASSQVASRYGYTF.

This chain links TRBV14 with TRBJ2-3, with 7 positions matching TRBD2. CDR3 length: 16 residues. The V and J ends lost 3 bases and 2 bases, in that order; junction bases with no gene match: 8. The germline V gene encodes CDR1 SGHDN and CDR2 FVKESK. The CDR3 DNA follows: TGTGCCAGCAGCCACTCGTCTAGCGGAATCACAGATACGCAGTATTTT. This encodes CASSHSSSGITDTQYF.

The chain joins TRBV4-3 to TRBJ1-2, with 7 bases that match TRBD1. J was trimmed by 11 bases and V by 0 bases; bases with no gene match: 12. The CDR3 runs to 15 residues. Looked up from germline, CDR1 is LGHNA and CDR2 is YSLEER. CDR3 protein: CASSQDLATGLGYTF. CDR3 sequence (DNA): TGCGCCAGCAGCCAAGATTTGGCGACAGGGCTTGGTTACACCTTC.

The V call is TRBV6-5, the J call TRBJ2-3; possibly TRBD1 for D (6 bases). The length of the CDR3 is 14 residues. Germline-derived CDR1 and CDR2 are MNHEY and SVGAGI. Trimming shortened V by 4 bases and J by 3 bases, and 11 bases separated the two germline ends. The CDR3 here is CASSFRTGTDTQYF. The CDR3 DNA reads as TGTGCCAGCAGTTTCAGAACAGGGACAGATACGCAGTATTTT.

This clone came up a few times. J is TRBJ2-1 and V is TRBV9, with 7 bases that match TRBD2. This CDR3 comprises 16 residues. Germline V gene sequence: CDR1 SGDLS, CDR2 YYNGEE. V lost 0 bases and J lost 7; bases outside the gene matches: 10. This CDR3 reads CASSVGEGGGRNEQFF. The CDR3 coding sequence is TGTGCCAGCAGCGTAGGGGAGGGAGGAGGCAGAAATGAGCAGTTCTTC.

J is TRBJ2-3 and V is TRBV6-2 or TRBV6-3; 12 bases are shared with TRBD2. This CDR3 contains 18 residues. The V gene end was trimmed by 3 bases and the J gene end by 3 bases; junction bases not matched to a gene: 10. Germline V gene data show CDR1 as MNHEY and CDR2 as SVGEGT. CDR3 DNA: TGTGCCAGCAGTTATCGGACTAGCGGGGCCAGTCGGACAGATACGCAGTATTTT. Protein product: CASSYRTSGASRTDTQYF.

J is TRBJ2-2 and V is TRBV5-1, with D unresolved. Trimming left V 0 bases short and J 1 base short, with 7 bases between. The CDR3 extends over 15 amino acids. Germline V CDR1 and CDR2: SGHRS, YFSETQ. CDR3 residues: CASSLEARNTGELFF. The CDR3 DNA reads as TGCGCCAGCAGCTTGGAAGCGAGGAACACCGGGGAGCTGTTTTTT. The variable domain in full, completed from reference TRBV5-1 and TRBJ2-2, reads KAGVTQTPRYLIKTRGQQVTLSCSPISGHRSVSWYQQTPGQGLQFLFEYFSETQRNKGNFPGRFSGRQFSNSRSEMNVSTLELGDSALYLCASSLEARNTGELFFGEGSRLTVL.

CDR3 nucleotides: TGTGCCAGCAGCCGATGGACAGGGGCCAACACTGAAGCTTTCTTT. It is translated as CASSRWTGANTEAFF. This rearrangement joins TRBV3-1 (or the pseudogene TRBV3-2) to TRBJ1-1, with 9 bases fitting TRBD1. Germline trimming cut 4 bases from V and 2 bases from J; bases unmatched to any gene: 5. CDR1 is LGHDT and CDR2 is YNNKEL in the germline V gene (reference sequence). The length of the CDR3 is 15 residues.

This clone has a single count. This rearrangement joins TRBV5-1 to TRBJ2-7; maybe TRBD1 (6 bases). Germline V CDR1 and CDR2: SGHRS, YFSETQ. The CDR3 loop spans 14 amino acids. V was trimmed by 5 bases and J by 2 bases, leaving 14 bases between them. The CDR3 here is CASRPTQGTYEQYF. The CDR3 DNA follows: TGCGCCAGCAGGCCGACACAGGGTACCTACGAGCAGTACTTC.

CDR3 residues: CASSALALAYEQYF. The CDR3 bases are TGTGCCAGCAGCGCACTAGCGCTTGCCTACGAGCAGTACTTC. The chain uses TRBV6-5 and TRBJ2-7, with 7 bases that match TRBD2. The trim removed 6 bases at V and 2 bases at J, leaving 7 bases unmatched. CDR1 is MNHEY, CDR2 SVGAGI, per germline. The CDR3 sequence is 14 residues long.

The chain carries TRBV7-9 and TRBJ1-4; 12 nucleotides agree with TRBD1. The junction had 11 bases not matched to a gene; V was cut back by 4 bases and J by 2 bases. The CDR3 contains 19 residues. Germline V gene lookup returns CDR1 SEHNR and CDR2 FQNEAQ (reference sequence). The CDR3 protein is CASSSAGTGGSRTNEKLFF. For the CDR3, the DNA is TGTGCCAGCAGCTCCGCCGGGACAGGGGGCTCGAGGACTAATGAAAAACTGTTTTTT.

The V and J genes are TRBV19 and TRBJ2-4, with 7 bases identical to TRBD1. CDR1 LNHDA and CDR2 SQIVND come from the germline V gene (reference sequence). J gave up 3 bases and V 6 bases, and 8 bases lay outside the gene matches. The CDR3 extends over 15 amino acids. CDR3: CASRRQGEGKNIQYF. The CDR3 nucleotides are TGTGCCAGTAGAAGACAGGGCGAGGGCAAAAACATTCAGTACTTC.

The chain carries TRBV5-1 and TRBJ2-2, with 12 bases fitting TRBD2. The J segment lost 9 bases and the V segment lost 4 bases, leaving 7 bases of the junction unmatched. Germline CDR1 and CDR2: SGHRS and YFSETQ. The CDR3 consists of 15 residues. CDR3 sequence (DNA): TGCGCCAGCAGCACCCGGACTAGCGGGACTCGGGAGCTGTTTTTT. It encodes CASSTRTSGTRELFF.

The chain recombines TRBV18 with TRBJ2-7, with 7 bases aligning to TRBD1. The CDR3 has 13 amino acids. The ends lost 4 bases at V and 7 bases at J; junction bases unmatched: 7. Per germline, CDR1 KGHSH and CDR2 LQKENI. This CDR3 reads CASSRGQREEQYF. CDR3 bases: TGTGCCAGCTCACGGGGACAGCGTGAGGAGCAGTACTTC.

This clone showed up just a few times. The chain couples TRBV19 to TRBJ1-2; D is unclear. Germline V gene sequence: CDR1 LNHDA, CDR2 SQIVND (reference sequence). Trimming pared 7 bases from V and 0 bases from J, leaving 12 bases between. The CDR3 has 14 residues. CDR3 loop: CASNSRLANYGYTF. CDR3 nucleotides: TGTGCCAGTAACTCCAGACTCGCTAACTATGGCTACACCTTC.

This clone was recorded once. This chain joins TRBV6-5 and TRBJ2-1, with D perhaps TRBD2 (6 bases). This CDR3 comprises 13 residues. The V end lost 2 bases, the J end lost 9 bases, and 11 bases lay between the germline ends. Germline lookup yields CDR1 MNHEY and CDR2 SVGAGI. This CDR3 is CASSYGRESEQFF. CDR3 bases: TGTGCCAGCAGTTACGGCCGGGAGAGTGAGCAGTTCTTC.

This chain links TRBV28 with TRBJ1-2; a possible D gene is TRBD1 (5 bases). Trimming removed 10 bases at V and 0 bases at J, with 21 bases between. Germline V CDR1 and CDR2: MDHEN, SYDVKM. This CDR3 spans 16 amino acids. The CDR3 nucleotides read TGTGCCACCTCCGATGTGACAGACAAAGCTAACTATGGCTACACCTTC. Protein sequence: CATSDVTDKANYGYTF.

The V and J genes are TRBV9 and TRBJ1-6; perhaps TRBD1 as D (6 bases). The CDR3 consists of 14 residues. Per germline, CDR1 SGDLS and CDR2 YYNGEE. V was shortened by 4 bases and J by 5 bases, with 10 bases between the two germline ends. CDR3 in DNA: TGTGCCAGCAGCATAAGACAGGATAATTCACCCCTCCACTTT. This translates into CASSIRQDNSPLHF.

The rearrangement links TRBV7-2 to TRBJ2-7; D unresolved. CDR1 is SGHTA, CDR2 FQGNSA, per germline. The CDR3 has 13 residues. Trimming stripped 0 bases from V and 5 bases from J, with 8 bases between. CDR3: CASSLARRNEQYF. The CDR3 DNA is TGTGCCAGCAGCTTAGCGCGTAGAAACGAGCAGTACTTC. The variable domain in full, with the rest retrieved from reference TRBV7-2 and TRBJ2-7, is GAGVSQSPSNKVTEKGKDVELRCDPISGHTALYWYRQSLGQGLEFLIYFQGNSAPDKSGLPSDRFSAERTGGSVSTLTIQRTQQEDSAVYLCASSLARRNEQYFGPGTRLTVT.